Presented here are 21 T cell receptor beta chains from one specimen sequenced in a study of CD8+ T cells in alopecia areata. The authors extracted RNA and reverse transcribed it into cDNA as the sequencing template. Libraries were prepared by immunoSEQ multiplex PCR; TCRdb keeps only in-frame clonotypes and omits some of them. The sample carries over 150,000 clones, around 63% recorded once. Material: CD4+ T cells sorted from blood, obtained at week 0. The receptors here all came from a human donor with alopecia areata.

CDR3 bases: TGTGCCTGGAGTGTCCCAGCGGCGGCCGAAAGGAGAAACACCATATATTTT. It yields the protein CAWSVPAAAERRNTIYF. The chain employs TRBV30 and TRBJ1-3, with D unclear. The CDR3 spans 17 residues. The germline V gene encodes CDR1 GTSNPN and CDR2 SVGIG (reference sequence). Trimming left V 0 bases short and J 5 bases short, with 20 bases between. The complete variable domain, with remaining parts taken from reference TRBV30 and TRBJ1-3, reads SQTIHQWPATLVQPVGSPLSLECTVEGTSNPNLYWYRQAAGRGLQLLFYSVGIGQISSEVPQNLSASRPQDRQFILSSKKLLLSDSGFYLCAWSVPAAAERRNTIYFGEGSWLTVV.

This clone was observed a single time. This chain connects TRBV14 to TRBJ1-2, with D perhaps matching TRBD1 (5 bases). The length of the CDR3 is 14 residues. Trimming pared 3 bases from V and 3 bases from J, leaving 11 bases between. From germline, CDR1 is SGHDN and CDR2 FVKESK. CDR3 sequence: CASSHGRVDYGYTF. The CDR3 region has the DNA TGTGCCAGCAGCCACGGCAGGGTGGACTATGGCTACACCTTC.

This chain links TRBV5-6 with TRBJ2-3; 11 bases are shared with TRBD2. Germline V CDR1 and CDR2: SGHDT, YYEEEE. The CDR3 has 13 amino acids. The V segment lost 3 bases and the J segment 6 bases; nucleotides outside the gene matches: 0. DNA of the CDR3: TGTGCCAGCAGCTGGACTAGCGGGGATACGCAGTATTTT. As protein: CASSWTSGDTQYF.

About this clone: The sample contains more than one DNA sequence encoding this CDR3. This chain links TRBV29-1 with TRBJ1-1, with TRBD1 as a possible D gene (5 bases). Germline assignment: CDR1 SQVTM and CDR2 ANQGSEA. The CDR3 is 13 amino acids. Trimming pared 4 bases from V and 0 bases from J, leaving 9 bases between. The CDR3 spells CSVGTLMNTEAFF. The DNA for the CDR3 is TGCAGCGTTGGGACACTTATGAACACTGAAGCTTTCTTT.

The chain employs TRBV20-1 and TRBJ2-5; D assignment may be TRBD1 or TRBD2 (6 bases each). The V end lost 5 bases, the J end lost 6 bases, and 10 bases lay between the germline ends. Germline-derived CDR1 and CDR2 are DFQATT and SNEGSKA (reference sequence). The CDR3 loop spans 11 amino acids. CDR3 protein: CSAGGGKTQYF. CDR3 sequence (DNA): TGCAGTGCTGGAGGGGGAAAGACCCAGTACTTC.

This clone was detected only a few times. The chain recombines TRBV29-1 with TRBJ2-1, with 9 bases that match TRBD2. The CDR3 consists of 19 residues. The germline CDR1 and CDR2 sequences are SQVTM and ANQGSEA. V was pared by 2 bases and J by 0 bases, with 14 bases of the junction left unmatched. This chain's CDR3 is CSVENRVSGGPSSYNEQFF. The DNA for the CDR3 is TGCAGCGTTGAAAATCGGGTTAGCGGGGGCCCTAGCTCCTACAATGAGCAGTTCTTC.

The V and J genes are TRBV10-3 and TRBJ2-5; the D is unclear. The germline gives CDR1 ENHRY, CDR2 SYGVKD. The CDR3 extends over 13 amino acids. V lost 4 bases and J 5 bases, leaving 11 bases between the germline ends. CDR3 nucleotides: TGTGCCATCAGTGCGGGTCTAGGGGAGACCCAGTACTTC. Its protein is CAISAGLGETQYF.

CDR3 sequence reads: CAWSYPAGGISGANVLTF. The CDR3 nucleotides read TGTGCCTGGAGTTACCCAGCGGGGGGGATCTCTGGGGCCAACGTCCTGACTTTC. The chain couples TRBV30 to TRBJ2-6; 10 bases are shared with TRBD2. The trim removed 2 bases at V and 0 bases at J, leaving 7 bases unmatched. Germline V gene sequence: CDR1 GTSNPN, CDR2 SVGIG (reference sequence). This CDR3 has 18 amino acids.

This sequence joins TRBV30 and TRBJ2-2; D unclear. V dropped 3 bases and J dropped 1 base, with 0 bases sitting between them. The germline CDR1 and CDR2 sequences are GTSNPN and SVGIG (reference sequence). The CDR3 runs to 11 residues. CDR3 nucleotides: TGTGCCTGGAGGAACACCGGGGAGCTGTTTTTT. Translating gives CAWRNTGELFF.

J is TRBJ2-1 and V is TRBV9; TRBD1 might be the D (5 bases). V was trimmed by 3 bases and J by 8 bases, leaving 12 bases between them. CDR1 is SGDLS and CDR2 is YYNGEE in the germline V gene. There are 13 residues in the CDR3. The CDR3 loop reads CASSGRDLHEQFF. CDR3 DNA: TGTGCCAGCAGCGGCAGGGATCTTCATGAGCAGTTCTTC.

The V and J genes are TRBV20-1 and TRBJ2-7; D gene ambiguous. V was shortened by 1 base and J by 7 bases, with 8 bases between the two germline ends. The CDR3 consists of 11 residues. The germline gives CDR1 DFQATT, CDR2 SNEGSKA (reference sequence). The CDR3 bases are TGCAGTGCTAGAGTAGTTGGGGAGCAGTACTTC. Its protein is CSARVVGEQYF.

This clone was observed a handful of times. The CDR3, as DNA: TGCGCCAGCAGCTTCCGACCGCTACTAGCGGGGGAAGAGACCCAGTACTTC. Protein sequence: CASSFRPLLAGEETQYF. The chain is built from TRBV5-1 and TRBJ2-5, with 11 positions matching TRBD2. Germline V gene sequence: CDR1 SGHRS, CDR2 YFSETQ. The V and J ends lost 2 bases and 3 bases, in that order; junction bases with no gene match: 9. CDR3 size: 17 residues.

J is TRBJ1-2 and V is TRBV19; the D gene is possibly TRBD1 (6 bases). V lost 7 bases to trimming and J lost 6 bases, with 21 bases between them. The CDR3 contains 15 residues. Germline V CDR1 and CDR2: LNHDA, SQIVND (reference sequence). The CDR3 DNA follows: TGTGCCAGTACAATGCAGGGGACACTCATACATGGCTACACCTTC. Amino acids: CASTMQGTLIHGYTF.

This chain connects TRBV10-3 to TRBJ1-2, with D maybe TRBD1 (6 bases). The CDR3 spans 12 residues. Germline V gives CDR1 ENHRY, CDR2 SYGVKD. With 4 bases removed from V and 8 bases from J, the gap between germline ends came to 11 bases. CDR3 residues: CAISGDIAGYTF. The CDR3 coding sequence is TGTGCCATCAGTGGGGACATCGCGGGCTACACCTTC.

CDR3 in amino acids: CASRTNTEAFF. The CDR3 region has the DNA TGTGCCAGTAGAACGAACACTGAAGCTTTCTTT. The J gene is TRBJ1-1, the V gene TRBV19; no clear D. This CDR3 contains 11 residues. The germline V gene has CDR1 LNHDA and CDR2 SQIVND (reference sequence). V was pared by 6 bases and J by 1 base, with 3 bases between.

Comment on this clone: This specimen includes other DNA sequences encoding the same CDR3. The chain recombines TRBV7-2 with TRBJ2-7; D is possibly TRBD1 or TRBD2 (5 bases each). Germline-derived CDR1 and CDR2 are SGHTA and FQGNSA. This CDR3 spans 13 amino acids. V lost 5 bases to trimming and J lost 2 bases, with 10 bases between them. The DNA for the CDR3 is TGTGCCAGCAGCCCGGGACGGGCCTACGAGCAGTACTTC. Amino acid sequence: CASSPGRAYEQYF.

This chain joins TRBV5-1 and TRBJ1-2, with 10 bases lining up with TRBD1. The CDR3 has 15 amino acids. Germline trimming cut 0 bases from V and 6 bases from J; bases unmatched to any gene: 5. The V gene's germline CDR1 is SGHRS and CDR2 YFSETQ. The CDR3 here is CASSLAGGQGDGYTF. In DNA, the CDR3 is TGCGCCAGCAGCTTGGCGGGTGGACAGGGGGATGGCTACACCTTC.

This clone was counted only a few times. The chain joins TRBV29-1 to TRBJ2-7; weak D call: TRBD2 (6 bases). This CDR3 has 14 residues. From germline, CDR1 is SQVTM and CDR2 ANQGSEA. The V end lost 3 bases, the J end lost 3 bases, and 15 bases lay between the germline ends. As DNA, the CDR3 is TGCAGCGTTGATCTGGCGGGGAGTATCTACGAGCAGTACTTC. Translating gives CSVDLAGSIYEQYF.

This clone was seen a few times. The chain combines TRBV30 with TRBJ1-2, with 9 positions matching TRBD1. Germline loops: CDR1 GTSNPN, CDR2 SVGIG (reference sequence). This CDR3 is 16 amino acids long. V dropped 2 bases and J dropped 4; count of bases not matched to a gene: 11. DNA of the CDR3: TGTGCCTGGAGTCCGCCGGGACAGGGTATCACCTATGGCTACACCTTC. Amino acid sequence: CAWSPPGQGITYGYTF.

This rearrangement joins TRBV18 to TRBJ2-3; D is undetermined. Germline V lookup: CDR1 KGHSH, CDR2 LQKENI. The CDR3 sequence is 12 residues long. V gave up 6 bases and J gave up 6 bases, with 10 bases separating them. Here the CDR3 reads CASSPSRDTQYF. The CDR3 DNA is TGTGCCAGCTCTCCCTCTCGCGATACGCAGTATTTT.

In its sample, this clone was seen a few times. The V gene is TRBV11-1, the J gene TRBJ1-2; D unclear. The ends were cut back, 3 bases at V and 2 bases at J, with 10 bases in the middle. Germline CDR1 is SGHAT and CDR2 is FQDESV (reference sequence). The CDR3 sequence is 14 residues long. The CDR3 region is CASSLDTRNYGYTF. The CDR3 DNA reads TGTGCCAGCAGCTTGGATACTAGGAACTATGGCTACACCTTC.